One T cell receptor (beta chain) is described in this entry. This clone was detected a few times. Its binding antigen is unknown. Qualities for individual bases were not recorded, and no much larger clone is one base off. V is reduced by 1 base and J by 0 bases, leaving a spacing of 4 bases between them. CDR1 GTSNPN and CDR2 SVGIG are derived from the germline V gene (reference sequence). Including the terminal cysteine and phenylalanine, the CDR3 comprises 13 residues. The kept DNA is CDR3 alone, 39 bases in frame from the first base. The data belong to a study of pediatric ulcerative colitis (dated by TCRdb to the late 2010s). Study-wide context: Some 10 newly diagnosed, treatment-naive pediatric ulcerative colitis patients and a few non-IBD control children each provided paired blood and rectal samples.

General conclusions and limits of the study: For technical reasons, blood samples from two patients gave substantially fewer templates, and these samples were excluded from the blood-rectal overlap analysis. Rectal repertoire features separated controls, mild-moderate and acute severe colitis patients; acute severe colitis showed reduced rectal diversity due to clonal expansions. Because repertoires came from total lymphocyte DNA, patterns in rare subsets such as regulatory T cells may not be reflected. Significantly higher autologous blood-rectal clonal overlap was found in ulcerative colitis patients than in controls, which suggested increased T cell trafficking to inflamed tissue. A couple of rectal CDR3 clonotypes turned up in every ulcerative colitis patient but in none of the controls. The healthy control group was small, with only four individuals.

In controls, colonoscopy was performed for suspected IBD, macroscopically and histologically normal endoscopy was observed, and no IBD diagnosis was made within the following year. Blood was sampled at the time of the colonoscopy. The Wizard kit (Promega) was used to extract genomic DNA from the blood and intestinal samples. Through the immunoSEQ TRB Survey service, multiplex V and J primers were used to amplify rearranged CDR3 beta regions from genomic DNA. To keep sequencing depth equal across samples, survey-level depth of up to 500,000 reads per sample was applied. The libraries were purified and pooled, then sequenced using Illumina technology. Concerning the study's data processing: Productive clonality, sample overlap, pairwise scatters, CDR3 beta length, V/D/J gene usage and productiveness were assessed with immunoSEQ online tools. Alongside Shannon and Simpson indices, calculated diversity was computed as the number of unique rearrangements divided by total templates, multiplied by 100. Principal component analysis used the R prcomp function and ggbiplot package on Z-score normalized data. Blood-rectal clonal overlap within each subject was quantified with Morisita's index. In its TCRdb copy, this immuneACCESS table keeps in-frame sequences only and misses some clones. Where compared with another copy, unresolved V genes explain less than half of these, and the others have no known cause. V, J and clone size are those of that table, while D and trimming were read from the DNA. The sample profile shows roughly 54,000 clones; approximately 87% of them were found once. The ten largest clones capture 1.5% of the sample.

The chain is encoded by TRBV30 joined to TRBJ1-5, with no D gene named confidently. Sequenced: blood. This TCR was sampled from a boy between 10 and 17 years old who was a control in a study of pediatric ulcerative colitis. The nucleotide sequence is given as TGTGCCTGGAGTGGGAATAGCAATCAGCCCCAGCATTTT. Its amino acids are CAWSGNSNQPQHF.